The rows below give T cell receptor beta chains drawn from one sample of a study of T cell responses to AZD1222 COVID-19 vaccine. Sequencing used immunoSEQ multiplex PCR; TCRdb keeps in-frame clones, though not all of them. This sample has tens of thousands of clones, with 89% found just once. The sequencing here drew on peripheral blood, taken on day 0 of AZD1222 vaccination. These receptors all come from an adult in good health. Both conserved end residues are part of each CDR3. Each record gives: J gene, V gene, clone size, D gene, CDR3 protein, CDR3 DNA. A D gene is named only where the DNA matches it firmly. Some rows have no size entry. The others give once, few or many, or a class for an expanded clone.

TRBJ2-3 TRBV6-4 - TRBD1 CASSETGGSTDTQYF TGTGCCAGCAGTGAAACAGGGGGAAGCACAGATACGCAGTATTTT
TRBJ2-7 TRBV5-1 few TRBD2 CASSLGIAGTYEQYF TGCGCCAGCAGCTTAGGTATAGCGGGGACCTACGAGCAGTACTTC
TRBJ1-2 TRBV27 - - CASSLSSGGGYGYTF TGTGCCAGCAGTTTATCGTCGGGGGGCGGCTATGGCTACACCTTC
TRBJ1-4 TRBV5-1 - - CASAAMGAFGEKLFF TGCGCCAGCGCCGCGATGGGGGCGTTCGGTGAAAAACTGTTTTTT
TRBJ2-7 TRBV11-2 - - CASSLTGRWAYEQYF TGTGCCAGCAGCTTAACGGGACGGTGGGCCTACGAGCAGTACTTC
TRBJ2-3 TRBV28 - - CASGGTTDTQYF TGTGCCAGCGGCGGAACCACAGATACGCAGTATTTT
TRBJ2-5 TRBV11-2 - - CASSLEVGRGTQYF TGTGCCAGCAGCTTAGAAGTGGGCCGGGGCACCCAGTACTTC
TRBJ1-1 TRBV28 - - CASSLGTRVNTEAFF TGTGCCAGCAGTTTAGGCACCAGGGTGAACACTGAAGCTTTCTTT
TRBJ2-1 TRBV6-1 - - CASSEPRTVYNEQFF TGTGCCAGCAGTGAACCTCGGACAGTCTACAATGAGCAGTTCTTC
TRBJ2-7 TRBV19 - - CASSTPGSSYEQYF TGTGCCAGTAGTACCCCAGGGAGCTCCTACGAGCAGTACTTC
TRBJ2-2 TRBV27 - TRBD2 CASSLIVGGSTGELFF TGTGCCAGCAGTTTAATCGTGGGAGGGAGCACCGGGGAGCTGTTTTTT
TRBJ1-2 TRBV19 - TRBD1 CASHTQGLDYGYTF TGTGCCAGTCATACACAGGGGCTCGACTATGGCTACACCTTC
TRBJ1-5 TRBV28 - - CASKGGQPQHF TGTGCCAGCAAGGGTGGACAGCCCCAGCATTTT
TRBJ1-3 TRBV2 - - CASSAGGPGSGNTIYF TGTGCCAGCAGTGCGGGGGGCCCTGGCTCTGGAAACACCATATATTTT
TRBJ2-7 TRBV3-1/TRBV3-2 - - CASSQEGGYEQYF TGTGCCAGCAGCCAAGAAGGGGGGTACGAGCAGTACTTC
TRBJ1-1 TRBV19 few - CASSELLTLNTEAFF TGTGCCAGTAGCGAGCTTCTCACGTTGAACACTGAAGCTTTCTTT
TRBJ1-2 TRBV11-2 - - CASSLVWAGYTF TGTGCCAGCAGCTTAGTGTGGGCTGGCTACACCTTC
TRBJ1-1 TRBV5-1 once TRBD1 CASSLRTGVQGTEAFF TGCGCCAGCAGCTTGAGGACAGGGGTTCAGGGCACTGAAGCTTTCTTT
TRBJ1-1 TRBV3-1/TRBV3-2 - TRBD1 CASSQRETGGSTEAFF TGTGCCAGCAGCCAACGAGAGACAGGGGGGAGCACTGAAGCTTTCTTT
TRBJ1-1 TRBV24-1 - - CATSDGNTEAFF TGTGCCACCAGTGATGGGAACACTGAAGCTTTCTTT